Listed below are T cell receptor beta chains from one sample, sequenced in a study of tumor-infiltrating lymphocytes in primary liver carcinoma. TCRdb fed the multiplex PCR reads into MiXCR, producing one record per CDR3 protein. Here the sample spans about 130,000 distinct CDR3 sequences, approximately 64% being singletons. Sequencing used liver tumor tissue from sampling region 3. Source of these receptors: a woman aged 60-75 years with primary liver carcinoma and hepatitis B virus infection. The CDR3 runs from the conserved cysteine through the conserved F or W. The D gene is left open where the match is weak. Size values are once, few and many counts, or a class for expanded clones, and some rows have none.

j_call | d_call | v_call | clone_size | cdr3_aa | cdr3_nt
TRBJ2-2 | - | TRBV11-2 | - | CTSNDGRNTNTGELFF | TGTACCAGCAACGACGGACGCAACACGAACACTGGGGAGCTGTTTTTT
TRBJ2-1 | - | TRBV14 | - | CASSQDRERTRKPKFF | TGCGCAAGCAGCCAAGATCGGGAGCGAACTCGCAAACCCAAGTTCTTC
TRBJ1-5 | - | TRBV28 | few | CASSPFSNQPQHF | TGTGCCAGCAGCCCTTTTAGCAATCAGCCCCAGCATTTT
TRBJ2-1 | - | TRBV6-2/TRBV6-3 | - | CASWVTANNEQPF | TGTGCCAGCTGGGTGACTGCAAACAATGAGCAGCCCTTC
TRBJ1-1 | - | TRBV7-9 | - | CASGFQQGNTEALF | TGTGCCAGCGGCTTCCAACAGGGAAACACTGAAGCTCTCTTT
TRBJ2-3 | TRBD2 | TRBV11-2 | - | CDCSCGLGRTDTQYF | TGTGACTGCAGCTGCGGACTAGGACGCACAGATACGCAGTATTTT
TRBJ2-2 | - | TRBV28 | - | CASSLWLMTRRELFF | TGTGCCAGCAGTTTATGGCTCATGACCCGCAGGGAGCTGTTTTTT
TRBJ1-2 | - | TRBV28 | many | CASSPLASLDYGYTF | TGTGCCAGCAGCCCATTGGCGAGTTTGGACTATGGCTACACCTTC
TRBJ2-3 | - | TRBV12-3/TRBV12-4 | many | CASSFWLRNTQYF | TGTGCCAGCAGTTTCTGGTTGAGAAATACGCAGTATTTT
TRBJ1-5 | TRBD1 | TRBV19 | - | CASSSGTGAASNQPQHF | TGTGCCAGTAGTAGCGGGACAGGGGCGGCTAGCAATCAGCCCCAGCATTTT
TRBJ1-2 | TRBD1 | TRBV6-1 | once | CASSRDRGRGCTF | TGTGCCAGCAGTCGGGACAGGGGCCGTGGCTGCACCTTC
TRBJ2-1 | - | TRBV10-2 | - | CASRALESVNQQFF | TGTGCCAGCAGGGCCCTCGAGTCCGTGAATCAGCAGTTCTTC
TRBJ2-2 | TRBD1 | TRBV2 | - | CASTRQGVGTGELFF | TGTGCCAGCACCCGACAGGGGGTGGGCACCGGGGAGCTGTTTTTT
TRBJ2-1 | TRBD2 | TRBV11-3 | - | CASSRVAGAVNEQFF | TGTGCCAGCAGCCGGGTGGCGGGAGCCGTCAATGAGCAGTTCTTC
TRBJ1-5 | TRBD1 | TRBV4-1 | many | CASSLDPGGKNQPQHF | TGCGCCAGCAGCCTAGACCCAGGGGGCAAGAATCAGCCCCAGCATTTT
TRBJ2-2 | TRBD2 | TRBV6-5 | many | CASSYSGLAGGFAGELFF | TGTGCCAGCAGTTACTCTGGGCTAGCGGGAGGGTTCGCCGGGGAGCTGTTTTTT
TRBJ2-2 | - | TRBV5-4 | many | CASSFGQLDTGELFF | TGTGCCAGCAGCTTTGGACAGCTAGACACCGGGGAGCTGTTTTTT
TRBJ2-1 | TRBD2 | TRBV11-2 | - | CASSLGGTSEQFF | TGTGCTAGCAGCCTGGGGGGGACCAGTGAGCAGTTCTTC
TRBJ1-5 | - | TRBV29-1 | many | CSVADSPAQPQHF | TGCAGCGTAGCTGACAGTCCGGCCCAGCCCCAGCATTTT
TRBJ1-5 | TRBD1 | TRBV29-1 | many | CSVAGGWNQPQHF | TGCAGCGTTGCAGGGGGGTGGAATCAGCCCCAGCATTTT
TRBJ1-1 | - | TRBV6-1 | - | CASSQGQTSTEAFF | TGTGCCAGTAGCCAGGGACAAACGAGCACTGAAGCTTTCTTT
TRBJ1-6 | - | TRBV6-5 | - | CASNSGGTTGICGSPLHF | TGTGCCAGCAATTCGGGGGGGACCACAGGGATTTGCGGTTCACCCCTCCACTTT
TRBJ2-1 | - | TRBV7-9 | once | CASGPPGGSSYNEQFF | TGTGCCAGCGGCCCCCCTGGCGGTAGCTCCTACAATGAGCAGTTCTTC
TRBJ2-7 | - | TRBV11-1 | - | CAGSLARSYEQYF | TGTGCCGGCAGCCTAGCCAGGAGTTACGAGCAGTACTTC
TRBJ2-2 | TRBD1 | TRBV5-4 | many | CASSLPGTGGMGELFF | TGTGCCAGCAGCCTACCTGGGACAGGGGGAATGGGGGAGCTGTTTTTT
TRBJ1-1 | - | TRBV11-3 | large | CASSQDGLNTEAFF | TGTGCCAGCAGCCAGGACGGCTTGAACACTGAAGCTTTCTTT
TRBJ2-5 | - | TRBV30 | many | CAWSVHRGETQYF | TGTGCCTGGAGTGTACATCGGGGGGAGACCCAGTACTTC
TRBJ2-1 | - | TRBV29-1 | - | CSVHRNYNEKFF | TGCAGCGTTCATCGGAATTACAATGAGAAATTCTTC
TRBJ2-3 | - | TRBV4-1 | - | CASSQEVRQTTRDTRYF | TGCGCCAGCAGCCAAGAAGTCCGGCAGACCACGCGGGATACGCGGTATTTT
TRBJ2-2 | - | TRBV11-2 | - | CASSLRLAVQGNTGEMFF | TGTGCCAGTAGCTTACGGTTGGCTGTGCAGGGCAATACCGGGGAGATGTTTTTT
TRBJ2-7 | TRBD2 | TRBV29-1 | - | CSGEVWAGDYEQYF | TGCAGCGGGGAGGTTTGGGCGGGAGACTACGAGCAGTACTTC
TRBJ2-2 | TRBD2 | TRBV11-3 | few | CASSLGRLAGNIGELFF | TGTGCTAGCAGCTTAGGCAGACTAGCGGGAAACATCGGGGAGCTGTTTTTT
TRBJ2-1 | TRBD2 | TRBV12-5 | few | CASGLVIGGQVAGGTHNEQFF | TGTGCTAGTGGTTTGGTAATCGGGGGGCAGGTAGCGGGAGGGACCCACAATGAGCAGTTCTTC
TRBJ2-7 | - | TRBV11-2 | - | CASSFLHGPSHEQYF | TGCGCCAGCAGCTTTCTACATGGACCCTCCCACGAGCAGTACTTC
TRBJ2-1 | TRBD2 | TRBV5-1 | - | CASSLAGTSPSDNEQFF | TGCGCCAGCAGCTTGGCCGGGACTAGCCCCTCGGATAATGAGCAGTTCTTC
TRBJ2-7 | - | TRBV6-1 | many | CASSSRHLYEQYF | TGTGCCAGCAGTTCCAGACACCTTTACGAGCAGTACTTC
TRBJ2-1 | TRBD2 | TRBV19 | few | CASNLLAGDINEQFF | TGTGCCAGTAATCTACTAGCGGGAGATATCAATGAGCAGTTCTTC
TRBJ2-1 | - | TRBV5-6 | many | CASSLGGKYGQFF | TGTGCCAGCAGCTTAGGAGGAAAATACGGGCAGTTCTTC
TRBJ2-2 | TRBD2 | TRBV11-2 | - | CASSFLAGLSTRELFF | TGTGCCAGCAGCTTCCTAGCGGGATTGAGTACCCGGGAGCTTTTTTTT
TRBJ2-2 | - | TRBV29-1 | many | CSVGKGSNTGELFF | TGCAGCGTTGGGAAGGGCTCGAACACCGGGGAGCTGTTTTTT
TRBJ2-5 | - | TRBV30 | - | CAWSMEQSGTQYF | TGTGCCTGGAGTATGGAACAATCGGGGACCCAGTACTTC
TRBJ2-7 | - | TRBV28 | - | CASSLGVGRNEQYF | TGTGCCAGCAGTTTAGGGGTGGGTCGGAACGAGCAGTACTTC
TRBJ2-6 | - | TRBV7-3 | - | CASSPRVTGSGANVLTF | TGTGCCAGCAGCCCTAGGGTAACAGGTTCTGGGGCCAACGTCCTGACTTTC
TRBJ2-2 | - | TRBV4-1 | - | CAGSRGTGELFF | TGCGCCGGCAGCAGGGGCACCGGGGAGCTGTTTTTT
TRBJ2-3 | - | TRBV18 | few | CASSPQGNFADTQYF | TGTGCCAGCTCACCACAAGGGAATTTCGCAGATACGCAGTATTTT
TRBJ1-2 | - | TRBV11-1 | - | CAISQGRRGYTF | TGTGCCATCAGCCAGGGACGTCGGGGCTACACATTC
TRBJ2-3 | TRBD2 | TRBV30 | - | CPWNVGSGRSDTQYF | TGTCCCTGGAATGTGGGTAGCGGGAGATCAGATACGCAGTATTTT
TRBJ1-1 | - | TRBV6-5 | few | CVSSYEPNTEAFF | TGTGTCAGTAGTTACGAACCGAACACTGAAGCTTTCTTT
TRBJ2-5 | TRBD1 | TRBV12-3/TRBV12-4 | many | CASSFRQGFQETQYF | TGTGCCAGCAGTTTCCGACAGGGCTTCCAAGAGACCCAGTACTTC
TRBJ1-2 | - | TRBV28 | - | CASSLLGGPYGYTF | TGTGCCAGTAGTCTACTCGGGGGGCCCTATGGCTACACCTTC
TRBJ2-4 | TRBD2 | TRBV20-1 | - | CSTLGTSGSRGTKNIQYF | TGCAGTACTCTAGGCACTAGCGGGTCCAGAGGGACGAAAAACATTCAGTACTTC
TRBJ2-7 | - | TRBV11-2 | - | CASSFGVQEQYF | TGTGCCAGCAGCTTTGGGGTTCAAGAGCAGTACTTC
TRBJ2-5 | - | TRBV24-1 | - | CATSDTNWQETQYF | TGTGCCACCAGTGACACAAACTGGCAAGAGACCCAGTACTTC